Presented here are 26 T cell receptor beta chains from one specimen sequenced in a study of identifying expanded T cells in peripheral blood. TCRdb's copy holds only in-frame clones and misses some; the assay was immunoSEQ multiplex PCR. The sample lists about 110,000 clones; 88% were seen once. The sequencing sample was made of blood. The receptors stem from a person aged 18-70 years in good health.

The rearrangement links TRBV5-1 to TRBJ2-7; 9 bases match TRBD1. This CDR3 comprises 13 residues. Germline V gene data show CDR1 as SGHRS and CDR2 as YFSETQ. V lost 5 bases to trimming and J lost 6 bases; unmatched junction nucleotides: 6. Here the CDR3 reads CASSRDRATEQYF. CDR3 DNA sequence: TGCGCCAGCAGTCGGGACAGGGCAACCGAGCAGTACTTC.

V gene TRBV2 combines with J gene TRBJ2-3; 10 nucleotides line up with TRBD1. Germline assignment: CDR1 SNHLY and CDR2 FYNNEI. Trimming cost V 8 bases and J 6 bases; bases outside gene matches: 2. This CDR3 comprises 12 residues. CDR3 coding DNA: TGTGCCAGCGGGACAGGGGATGATACGCAGTATTTT. This gives the protein CASGTGDDTQYF.

This rearrangement joins TRBV11-3 to TRBJ2-7, with unresolved D. V gave up 3 bases and J gave up 6 bases, with 12 bases separating them. Per the germline V gene, CDR1 is SGHNT and CDR2 is YENEEA. CDR3 length: 13 residues. CDR3 sequence: CASSFSFSTEQYF. The CDR3 bases are TGTGCCAGCAGCTTTAGCTTCTCTACCGAGCAGTACTTC.

This chain joins TRBV7-2 and TRBJ1-5; TRBD1 is a possible D gene (5 bases). Germline lookup yields CDR1 SGHTA and CDR2 FQGNSA. The V end lost 1 base, the J end lost 3 bases, and 7 bases lay between the germline ends. The CDR3 is made up of 14 amino acids. The CDR3 sequence: CASSLDRNNQPQHF. For the CDR3, the DNA is TGTGCCAGCAGCTTAGACAGGAACAATCAGCCCCAGCATTTT.

This sequence joins TRBV9 and TRBJ2-2, with 9 bases identical to TRBD2. The CDR3 contains 16 residues. V gave up 0 bases and J gave up 8 bases; unmatched junction bases: 8. Germline CDR1 and CDR2: SGDLS and YYNGEE. CDR3 nucleotide sequence: TGTGCCAGCAGCGTAGGGCTAGCGGGATTAGGTGGGGAGCTGTTTTTT. Its protein product is CASSVGLAGLGGELFF.

The V gene is TRBV29-1, the J gene TRBJ2-7; 15 bases agree with TRBD2. Germline V gene data show CDR1 as SQVTM and CDR2 as ANQGSEA. The CDR3 has 16 residues. The junction had 12 bases not matched to a gene; V was cut back by 6 bases and J by 6 bases. CDR3 in amino acids: CSVGTSGRPPSTEQYF. The CDR3 DNA sequence: TGCAGCGTGGGGACTAGCGGGAGGCCCCCTTCTACCGAGCAGTACTTC.

For this clone: The same CDR3 can be traced to other DNA sequences in this sample. The chain recombines TRBV7-9 with TRBJ2-7; possibly TRBD1 or TRBD2 for D (5 bases each). Looked up from germline, CDR1 is SEHNR and CDR2 is FQNEAQ (reference sequence). The CDR3 is 12 amino acids. V was clipped by 5 bases and J by 4 bases, with 9 bases between them. The CDR3 sequence: CASSPGQYEQYF. DNA of the CDR3: TGTGCCAGCAGCCCGGGGCAGTACGAGCAGTACTTC.

The chain is built from TRBV5-1 and TRBJ2-1; the match to TRBD2 covers 12 bases. This CDR3 region has 15 residues. Germline V gives CDR1 SGHRS, CDR2 YFSETQ. V lost 4 bases, J lost 5 bases, and 4 bases stayed unmatched. The CDR3 loop is CASSGGLAGHNEQFF. Here the CDR3 DNA reads TGCGCCAGCAGCGGGGGACTAGCGGGTCACAATGAGCAGTTCTTC.

The gene calls are TRBV7-2 and TRBJ2-3; 11 bases are a match to TRBD2. The V gene end was trimmed by 3 bases and the J gene end by 5 bases; junction bases not matched to a gene: 7. CDR1 and CDR2 from the germline V gene are SGHTA and FQGNSA. The CDR3 extends over 16 amino acids. The CDR3 bases are TGTGCCAGCAGCTTTTCACTAGCGGGGGTGGGAGATACGCAGTATTTT. Its translation is CASSFSLAGVGDTQYF.

The chain links TRBV19 to TRBJ2-1, with TRBD1 as a possible D gene (5 bases). Trimming removed 5 bases from V and 1 base from J, with 15 bases in between. The germline V gene encodes CDR1 LNHDA and CDR2 SQIVND (reference sequence). The CDR3 sequence is 16 residues long. Here the CDR3 DNA reads TGTGCCAGTAGTTCAAACCCAGGGTCATCCTACAATGAGCAGTTCTTC. Translated: CASSSNPGSSYNEQFF.

The chain combines TRBV28 with TRBJ2-2; 8 bases match TRBD1. CDR1 is MDHEN, CDR2 SYDVKM, per germline. CDR3 length equals 16 residues. V was pared by 10 bases and J by 6 bases, with 16 bases of the junction left unmatched. CDR3 loop: CATKEKDRVGAGELFF. DNA for the CDR3: TGTGCCACCAAGGAGAAGGACAGGGTGGGTGCCGGGGAGCTGTTTTTT.

The J gene is TRBJ2-3, the V gene TRBV5-4; D gene uncertain. Trimming took off 0 bases at V and 0 bases at J, with 11 bases between the two ends. The CDR3 length is 16 residues. The germline gives CDR1 SGHNT, CDR2 YYREEE (reference sequence). CDR3 coding DNA: TGTGCCAGCAGCTTGGATCGCCAGACGAGCACAGATACGCAGTATTTT. It is translated as CASSLDRQTSTDTQYF.

The J gene is TRBJ1-5, the V gene TRBV19; TRBD1 agrees at 10 bases. V lost 3 bases to trimming and J lost 4 bases; unmatched junction nucleotides: 6. Germline loops: CDR1 LNHDA, CDR2 SQIVND (reference sequence). This CDR3 spans 16 amino acids. The CDR3 here is CASSIPGQGQNQPQHF. The CDR3 DNA reads as TGTGCCAGTAGTATCCCGGGACAGGGGCAAAATCAGCCCCAGCATTTT.

This sequence joins TRBV28 and TRBJ2-6, with a possible D match to TRBD1 (5 bases). In germline, CDR1 is MDHEN, CDR2 SYDVKM. V was pared by 5 bases and J by 4 bases, with 12 bases between. The CDR3 is 15 residues long. The CDR3 is CASSLTAAGANVLTF. CDR3 sequence (DNA): TGTGCCAGCAGTCTGACAGCCGCCGGGGCCAACGTCCTGACTTTC.

The rearrangement joins TRBV7-2 to TRBJ2-7; 8 bases match TRBD1. The CDR3 sequence is 15 residues long. The ends lost 5 bases at V and 5 bases at J; junction bases unmatched: 11. CDR1 and CDR2 from the germline V gene are SGHTA and FQGNSA. CDR3 nucleotide sequence: TGTGCCAGCAGCCATGGGGACAGGTTTCGCGACGAGCAGTACTTC. Protein product: CASSHGDRFRDEQYF.

The chain employs TRBV19 and TRBJ1-5; 7 bases agree with TRBD1. The V segment lost 10 bases and the J segment 6 bases; nucleotides outside the gene matches: 9. Germline CDR1 and CDR2: LNHDA and SQIVND (reference sequence). The CDR3 spans 13 residues. CDR3 loop: CATREGASQPQHF. In DNA, the CDR3 is TGTGCCACTCGGGAGGGGGCTTCTCAGCCCCAGCATTTT.

The V and J genes are TRBV27 and TRBJ2-1; TRBD2 matches 12 bases. Germline trimming cut 5 bases from V and 8 bases from J; bases unmatched to any gene: 10. CDR1 MNHEY and CDR2 SMNVEV come from the germline V gene (reference sequence). The CDR3 has 16 residues. CDR3 loop: CASSAPRTSGNHEQFF. Written as DNA, the CDR3 is TGTGCCAGCAGTGCTCCCCGGACTAGCGGGAATCATGAGCAGTTCTTC.

This chain's CDR3 is CASIGGVRYEQYF. CDR3 sequence (DNA): TGTGCCAGCATCGGGGGGGTTCGCTACGAGCAGTACTTC. The J gene is TRBJ2-7, the V gene TRBV6-1, with 8 bases matching TRBD2. Unmatched junction bases numbered 5, after V lost 7 bases and J lost 3 bases. Germline V CDR1 and CDR2: MNHNS, SASEGT. The CDR3 is 13 residues long.

J is TRBJ2-1 and V is TRBV7-2, with D uncertain. Trimming stripped 0 bases from V and 7 bases from J, with 13 bases between. Germline CDR1 reads SGHTA; CDR2 reads FQGNSA. This CDR3 comprises 15 residues. CDR3 in DNA: TGTGCCAGCAGCTTAGCGGGCTCTACACCGAATGAGCAGTTCTTC. It encodes CASSLAGSTPNEQFF. The variable domain in full, completed from reference TRBV7-2 and TRBJ2-1, reads GAGVSQSPSNKVTEKGKDVELRCDPISGHTALYWYRQSLGQGLEFLIYFQGNSAPDKSGLPSDRFSAERTGGSVSTLTIQRTQQEDSAVYLCASSLAGSTPNEQFFGPGTRLTVL.

This rearrangement joins TRBV29-1 to TRBJ1-4, with unresolved D. Germline loops: CDR1 SQVTM, CDR2 ANQGSEA. This CDR3 is 11 amino acids long. The V and J ends lost 4 bases and 8 bases respectively, with 8 bases between them. The CDR3 protein is CSVGLWEKLFF. CDR3 DNA: TGCAGCGTTGGACTCTGGGAAAAACTGTTTTTT.

The J gene is TRBJ2-6, the V gene TRBV28, with D uncertain. Trimming stripped 7 bases from V and 2 bases from J, with 3 bases between. This CDR3 comprises 12 residues. Germline CDR1 reads MDHEN; CDR2 reads SYDVKM. CDR3 coding DNA: TGTGCCAGCACTCCTGGGGCCAACGTCCTGACTTTC. Its protein is CASTPGANVLTF.

The J gene is TRBJ1-6, the V gene TRBV7-9, with D perhaps TRBD1 (6 bases). Trimming took off 1 base at V and 13 bases at J, with 8 bases between the two ends. The CDR3 sequence is 12 residues long. CDR1 is SEHNR and CDR2 is FQNEAQ in the germline V gene (reference sequence). DNA for the CDR3: TGTGCCAGCAGCTTAGGCGGGGGCCCCCTCCACTTT. This codes for CASSLGGGPLHF.

The gene calls are TRBV19 and TRBJ2-3; the match to TRBD2 covers 11 bases. Germline-derived CDR1 and CDR2 are LNHDA and SQIVND (reference sequence). The CDR3 covers 15 residues. V shed 6 bases, J shed 1 base, and the junction held 3 bases outside the gene matches. The CDR3 sequence is CASRLAGGGTDTQYF. In DNA form, the CDR3 reads TGTGCCAGTAGATTAGCGGGGGGGGGCACAGATACGCAGTATTTT.

The V call is TRBV29-1, the J call TRBJ2-1; D call uncertain. The V end lost 3 bases, the J end lost 4 bases, and 7 bases lay between the germline ends. Looked up from germline, CDR1 is SQVTM and CDR2 is ANQGSEA. This CDR3 is built from 12 residues. The CDR3 coding sequence is TGCAGCGTTGAGTACGGATACAATGAGCAGTTCTTC. It is translated as CSVEYGYNEQFF.

The chain has TRBV19 and TRBJ2-5, with 12 bases fitting TRBD2. Unmatched junction bases numbered 5, after V lost 5 bases and J lost 1 base. CDR3 length: 16 amino acids. CDR1 is LNHDA and CDR2 is SQIVND in the germline V gene (reference sequence). CDR3: CASSVTSGRSQETQYF. The CDR3 nucleotides are TGTGCCAGTAGTGTGACTAGCGGGAGATCCCAAGAGACCCAGTACTTC.

The V and J genes are TRBV12-2 and TRBJ1-3; no check of the table's D call, TRBD1, against the DNA was made. TRBV12-2 is described as a pseudogene. CDR3 size: 16 residues. The CDR3 reads CASRLGAGVFRNTIYF. The DNA of the CDR3 is TGTGCAAGTCGCTTAGGGGCAGGGGTATTTAGAAACACCATATATTTT.